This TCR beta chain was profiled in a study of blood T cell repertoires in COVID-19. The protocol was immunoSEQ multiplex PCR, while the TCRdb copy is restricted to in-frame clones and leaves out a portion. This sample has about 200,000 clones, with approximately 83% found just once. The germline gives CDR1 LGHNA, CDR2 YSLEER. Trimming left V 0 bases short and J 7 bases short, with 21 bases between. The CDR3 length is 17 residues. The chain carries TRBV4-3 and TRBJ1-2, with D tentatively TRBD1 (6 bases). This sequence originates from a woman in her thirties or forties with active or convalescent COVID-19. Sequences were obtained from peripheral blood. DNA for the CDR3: TGCGCCAGCAGCCAAGATCCCCAGGGGTCCCTTATTGGTGGCTACACCTTC. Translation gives CASSQDPQGSLIGGYTF.